A selection of T cell receptor beta chains follows, all from one sample in a study of T cell responses to AZD1222 COVID-19 vaccine. Sequencing was performed with immunoSEQ multiplex PCR; in TCRdb, only in-frame clones are kept and a portion is missing. The sample shows just under 150,000 clones, roughly 90% of them seen only once. The sequenced sample was peripheral blood, obtained 28 days after the second AZD1222 dose. These receptors were collected from an adult who received the AZD1222 COVID-19 vaccine. CDR3s include the opening cysteine and the closing phenylalanine or tryptophan. A D gene is named only where the DNA matches it firmly. For some rows the clone size is stated as once, few or many, or as a class when expanded; others skip it.

d_call: NA
v_call: TRBV5-1
clone_size: NA
j_call: TRBJ1-1
cdr3_aa: CASTTGRVKDEAFF
cdr3_nt: TGCGCCAGCACCACAGGGAGAGTAAAAGATGAAGCTTTCTTT

d_call: TRBD2
v_call: TRBV4-3
clone_size: NA
j_call: TRBJ2-1
cdr3_aa: CASSQGPRDPIAGLRRFF
cdr3_nt: TGCGCCAGCAGCCAAGGCCCTCGAGACCCCATAGCGGGCCTAAGACGGTTCTTC

d_call: NA
v_call: TRBV4-1
clone_size: few
j_call: TRBJ1-1
cdr3_aa: CASSQDRGGLEAEAFF
cdr3_nt: TGCGCCAGCAGCCAAGATCGAGGGGGGCTGGAAGCTGAAGCTTTCTTT

d_call: NA
v_call: TRBV30
clone_size: NA
j_call: TRBJ2-5
cdr3_aa: CAWSVGGGLETQYF
cdr3_nt: TGTGCCTGGAGTGTAGGTGGGGGGTTAGAGACCCAGTACTTC

d_call: NA
v_call: TRBV10-3
clone_size: NA
j_call: TRBJ1-2
cdr3_aa: CADTQPSRGGTDGYTF
cdr3_nt: TGTGCCGACACCCAACCCTCGAGGGGGGGAACGGATGGCTACACCTTC

d_call: TRBD1
v_call: TRBV10-1
clone_size: NA
j_call: TRBJ1-1
cdr3_aa: CASSLYRDRGEAFF
cdr3_nt: TGCGCCAGCAGCCTATACCGGGACAGGGGCGAAGCTTTCTTT

d_call: NA
v_call: TRBV11-2
clone_size: NA
j_call: TRBJ1-1
cdr3_aa: CASSLYSLNTEAFF
cdr3_nt: TGTGCCAGCAGCTTGTACAGCCTGAACACTGAAGCTTTCTTT

d_call: NA
v_call: TRBV11-2
clone_size: NA
j_call: TRBJ1-1
cdr3_aa: CASSLSLLSTEAFF
cdr3_nt: TGTGCCAGCAGCTTGTCTCTCCTTAGCACTGAAGCTTTCTTT

d_call: NA
v_call: TRBV5-1
clone_size: NA
j_call: TRBJ1-1
cdr3_aa: CASSYGPTNTEAFF
cdr3_nt: TGCGCCAGCAGCTATGGTCCAACGAACACTGAAGCTTTCTTT

d_call: NA
v_call: TRBV5-8
clone_size: NA
j_call: TRBJ1-5
cdr3_aa: CASSAGPLGQPQHF
cdr3_nt: TGTGCCAGCAGCGCTGGTCCCTTAGGCCAGCCCCAGCATTTT

d_call: TRBD1
v_call: TRBV27
clone_size: NA
j_call: TRBJ1-6
cdr3_aa: CASSWRGQGNSPLHF
cdr3_nt: TGTGCCAGCAGTTGGAGGGGGCAGGGGAATTCACCCCTCCACTTT

d_call: TRBD2
v_call: TRBV3-1/TRBV3-2
clone_size: once
j_call: TRBJ2-4
cdr3_aa: CASSQVSLWGGAKNIQYF
cdr3_nt: TGTGCCAGCAGCCAAGTATCTTTATGGGGAGGGGCCAAAAACATTCAGTACTTC

d_call: NA
v_call: TRBV25-1
clone_size: NA
j_call: TRBJ2-2
cdr3_aa: CASSESGRRTNTGELFF
cdr3_nt: TGTGCCAGCAGTGAATCAGGCAGGAGGACGAACACCGGGGAGCTGTTTTTT